This passage covers 2 T cell receptor beta chains from one sample sequenced in a study of T cells in Graves' hyperthyroidism and ophthalmopathy. RNA transcripts yielded amplified TCR beta CDR3 regions. A set of HTBI primers served as the primers for a first-round RT-PCR of the TCR CDR3. Using its own MiXCR run on the multiplex PCR reads, TCRdb lists one record per CDR3 protein. The sample yields over 350,000 distinct CDR3 sequences, around 15% seen once. Sequenced sample: blood. The receptors originated from a man aged 45 to 65 with Graves' ophthalmopathy.

This clonotype appeared a few times. The V and J genes are TRBV2 and TRBJ2-6; TRBD1 aligns across 11 bases. This CDR3 spans 16 amino acids. V was pared by 8 bases and J by 1 base, with 4 bases of the junction left unmatched. Germline CDR1 SNHLY, CDR2 FYNNEI. CDR3 in DNA: TGTGCCAGCGGACAGGGGGCGGTTTCTGGGGCCAACGTCCTGACTTTC. Amino acid sequence: CASGQGAVSGANVLTF.

This clonotype appeared once. The chain joins TRBV4-1 to TRBJ2-1; the match to TRBD2 covers 11 bases. The CDR3 is 24 residues long. Trimming took 0 bases from V and 3 from J; bases not matched to a gene: 25. From germline, CDR1 is MGHRA and CDR2 YSYEKL. Here the CDR3 DNA reads TGCGCCAGCAGCCAAGATGTCGTAGCGGGAGGGCCGAGGGGGGGGTACATCCGCTACAATGAGCAGTTCTTC. This codes for CASSQDVVAGGPRGGYIRYNEQFF.